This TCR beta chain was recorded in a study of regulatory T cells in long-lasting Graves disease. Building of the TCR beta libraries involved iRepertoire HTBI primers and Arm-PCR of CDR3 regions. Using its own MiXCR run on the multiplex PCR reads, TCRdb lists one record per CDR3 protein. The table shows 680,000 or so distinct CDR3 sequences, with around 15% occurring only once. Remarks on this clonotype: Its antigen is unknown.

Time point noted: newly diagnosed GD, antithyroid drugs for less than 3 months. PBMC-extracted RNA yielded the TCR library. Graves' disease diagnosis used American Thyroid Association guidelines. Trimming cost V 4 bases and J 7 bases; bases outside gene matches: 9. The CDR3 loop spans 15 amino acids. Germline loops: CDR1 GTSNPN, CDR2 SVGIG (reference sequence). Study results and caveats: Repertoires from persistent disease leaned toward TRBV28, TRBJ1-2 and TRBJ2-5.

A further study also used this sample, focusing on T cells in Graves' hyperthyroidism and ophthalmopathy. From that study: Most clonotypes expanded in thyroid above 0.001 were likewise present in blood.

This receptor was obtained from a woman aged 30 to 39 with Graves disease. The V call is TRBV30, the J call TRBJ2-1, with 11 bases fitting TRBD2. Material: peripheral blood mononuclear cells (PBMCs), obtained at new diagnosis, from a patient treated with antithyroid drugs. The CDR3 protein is CAWTRLAGLRNEQFF. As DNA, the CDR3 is TGTGCCTGGACCCGACTAGCGGGATTGAGGAATGAGCAGTTCTTC.